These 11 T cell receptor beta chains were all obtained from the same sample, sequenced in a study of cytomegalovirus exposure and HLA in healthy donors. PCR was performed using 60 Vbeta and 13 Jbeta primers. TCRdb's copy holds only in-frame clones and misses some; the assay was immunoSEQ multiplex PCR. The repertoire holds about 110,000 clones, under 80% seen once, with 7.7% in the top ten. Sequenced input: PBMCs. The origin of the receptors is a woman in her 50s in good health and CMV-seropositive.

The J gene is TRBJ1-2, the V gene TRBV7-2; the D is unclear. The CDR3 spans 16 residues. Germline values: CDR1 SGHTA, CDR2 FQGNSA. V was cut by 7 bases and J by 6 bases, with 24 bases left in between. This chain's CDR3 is CASMRDGSARGDGYTF. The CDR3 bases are TGTGCCAGCATGCGAGACGGCAGCGCCCGGGGAGATGGCTACACCTTC. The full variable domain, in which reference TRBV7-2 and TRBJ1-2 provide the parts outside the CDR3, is GAGVSQSPSNKVTEKGKDVELRCDPISGHTALYWYRQSLGQGLEFLIYFQGNSAPDKSGLPSDRFSAERTGGSVSTLTIQRTQQEDSAVYLCASMRDGSARGDGYTFGSGTRLTVV.

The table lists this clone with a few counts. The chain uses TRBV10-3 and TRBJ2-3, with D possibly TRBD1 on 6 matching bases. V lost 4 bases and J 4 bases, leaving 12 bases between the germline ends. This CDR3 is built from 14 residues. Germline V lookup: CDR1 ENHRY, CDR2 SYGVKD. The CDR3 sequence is CAISADRSADTQYF. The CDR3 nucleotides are TGTGCCATCAGTGCTGACAGGAGCGCAGATACGCAGTATTTT.

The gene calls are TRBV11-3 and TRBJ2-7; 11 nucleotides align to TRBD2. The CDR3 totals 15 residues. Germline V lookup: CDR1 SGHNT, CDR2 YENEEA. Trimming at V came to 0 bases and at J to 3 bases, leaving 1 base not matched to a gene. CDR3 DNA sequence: TGTGCCAGCAGCTTAGATGGGACTAGCGGCTACGAGCAGTACTTC. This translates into CASSLDGTSGYEQYF. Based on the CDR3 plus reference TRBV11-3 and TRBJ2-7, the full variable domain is EAGVVQSPRYKIIEKKQPVAFWCNPISGHNTLYWYLQNLGQGPELLIRYENEEAVDDSQLPKDRFSAERLKGVDSTLKIQPAELGDSAVYLCASSLDGTSGYEQYFGPGTRLTVT.

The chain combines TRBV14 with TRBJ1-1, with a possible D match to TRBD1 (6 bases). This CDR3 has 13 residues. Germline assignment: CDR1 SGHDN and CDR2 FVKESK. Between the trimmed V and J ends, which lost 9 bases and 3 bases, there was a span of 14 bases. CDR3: CASSKGVHTEAFF. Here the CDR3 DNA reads TGTGCCAGTAGTAAGGGGGTGCACACTGAAGCTTTCTTT.

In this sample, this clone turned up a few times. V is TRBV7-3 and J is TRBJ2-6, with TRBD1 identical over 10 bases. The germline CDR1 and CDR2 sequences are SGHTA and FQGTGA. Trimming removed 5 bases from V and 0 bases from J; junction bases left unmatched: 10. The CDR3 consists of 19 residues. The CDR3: CASSRWSGQGSSGANVLTF. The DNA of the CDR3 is TGTGCCAGCAGCAGATGGTCGGGACAGGGGAGCTCTGGGGCCAACGTCCTGACTTTC.

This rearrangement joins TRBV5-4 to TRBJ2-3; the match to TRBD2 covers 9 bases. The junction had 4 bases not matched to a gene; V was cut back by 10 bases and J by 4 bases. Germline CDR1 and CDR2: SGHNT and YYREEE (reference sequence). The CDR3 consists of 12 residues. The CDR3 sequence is CAGQREADTQYF. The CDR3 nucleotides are TGTGCCGGTCAGCGGGAGGCAGATACGCAGTATTTT.

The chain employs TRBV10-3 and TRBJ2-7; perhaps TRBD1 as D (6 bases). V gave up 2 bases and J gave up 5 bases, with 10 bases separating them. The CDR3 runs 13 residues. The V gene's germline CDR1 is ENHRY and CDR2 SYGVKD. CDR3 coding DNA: TGTGCCATCAGTGAGGGACAGTGGGACGAGCAGTACTTC. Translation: CAISEGQWDEQYF.

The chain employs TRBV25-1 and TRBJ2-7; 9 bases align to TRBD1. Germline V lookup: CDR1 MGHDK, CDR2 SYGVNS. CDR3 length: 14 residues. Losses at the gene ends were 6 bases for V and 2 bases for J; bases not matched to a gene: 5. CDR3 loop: CASSQDRGAYEQYF. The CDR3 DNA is TGTGCCAGCAGCCAGGACAGGGGAGCCTACGAGCAGTACTTC.

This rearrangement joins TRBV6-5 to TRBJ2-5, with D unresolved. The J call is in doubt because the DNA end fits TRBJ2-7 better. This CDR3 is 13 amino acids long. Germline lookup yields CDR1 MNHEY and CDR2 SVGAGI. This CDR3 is CASSSSQYYEQYF. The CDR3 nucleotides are TGTGCCAGCAGTTCCTCCCAATACTACGAGCAGTACTTC.

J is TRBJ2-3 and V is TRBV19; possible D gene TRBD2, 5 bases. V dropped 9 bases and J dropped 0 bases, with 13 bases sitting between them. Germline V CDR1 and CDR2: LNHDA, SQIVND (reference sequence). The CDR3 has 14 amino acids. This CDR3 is CASTGLLSTDTQYF. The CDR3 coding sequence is TGTGCCAGCACCGGACTTCTTAGCACAGATACGCAGTATTTT.

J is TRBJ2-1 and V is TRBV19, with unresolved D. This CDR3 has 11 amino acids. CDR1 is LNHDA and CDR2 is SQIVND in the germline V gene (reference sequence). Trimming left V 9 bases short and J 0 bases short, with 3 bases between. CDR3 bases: TGTGCCAGCAGCTCCTACAATGAGCAGTTCTTC. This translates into CASSSYNEQFF.